This TCR beta chain was recovered during a study of T cell repertoires in cytomegalovirus infection. The CDR3 is 14 amino acids. The J segment lost 6 bases and the V segment lost 7 bases, leaving 11 bases of the junction unmatched. At least ten counts were recorded for this clonotype. Its specificity is unknown. MiXCR, run by TCRdb on the reads, gives a single entry per CDR3 protein. The table has more than 500,000 distinct CDR3 sequences, 16% seen once. Study-level points and caveats: Within the response measured ex vivo, HLA-C-restricted CMV-specific TCR beta clonotypes were dominant.

The sample taken for sequencing was CD8+ T cells from PBMCs. The chain couples TRBV12-3 or TRBV12-4 to TRBJ1-2; 7 positions match TRBD1. The TCR comes from a human donor in good health (CMV status not recorded). Some clones in this sample may be carry-over from other donors' samples. CDR3: CASTPSDRVNGYTF. The CDR3 nucleotides read TGTGCCAGCACCCCCTCCGACAGGGTCAATGGCTACACCTTC.